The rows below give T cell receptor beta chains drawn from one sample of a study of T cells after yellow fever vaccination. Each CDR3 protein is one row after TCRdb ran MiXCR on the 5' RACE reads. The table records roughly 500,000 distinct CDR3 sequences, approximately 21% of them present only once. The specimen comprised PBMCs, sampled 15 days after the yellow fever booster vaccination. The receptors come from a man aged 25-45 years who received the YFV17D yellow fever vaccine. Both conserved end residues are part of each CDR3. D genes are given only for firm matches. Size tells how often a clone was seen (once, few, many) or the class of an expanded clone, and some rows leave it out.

CDR3: CASSPRQGAYNEQFF; DNA: TGTGCCAGCAGCCCCAGACAGGGAGCCTACAATGAGCAGTTCTTC; size: many; D: TRBD1; V: TRBV9; J: TRBJ2-1
CDR3: CASSSPARGKSTDTQYF; DNA: TGCGCCAGCAGCTCCCCGGCGCGAGGCAAGAGCACAGATACGCAGTATTTT; size: -; D: -; V: TRBV5-1; J: TRBJ2-3
CDR3: CSVSGDTDTQYF; DNA: TGCAGCGTTAGCGGGGACACAGATACGCAGTATTTT; size: -; D: TRBD2; V: TRBV29-1; J: TRBJ2-3
CDR3: CASILLTGAYEQYF; DNA: TGTGCCAGCATCCTCCTGACAGGGGCCTACGAGCAGTACTTC; size: -; D: TRBD1; V: TRBV12-3/TRBV12-4; J: TRBJ2-7
CDR3: CASSLEGQWSDTQYF; DNA: TGTGCCAGCAGCTTAGAGGGGCAGTGGTCAGATACGCAGTATTTT; size: -; D: -; V: TRBV7-6; J: TRBJ2-3
CDR3: CASSSRERTGELFF; DNA: TGCGCCAGCAGCTCCCGGGAACGGACCGGGGAGCTGTTTTTT; size: few; D: -; V: TRBV5-1; J: TRBJ2-2
CDR3: CSVVQGPTDTQYF; DNA: TGCAGCGTTGTCCAGGGCCCCACAGATACGCAGTATTTT; size: -; D: -; V: TRBV29-1; J: TRBJ2-3
CDR3: CSEAGDENTEAFF; DNA: TGCAGTGAAGCGGGGGATGAAAACACTGAAGCTTTCTTT; size: -; D: -; V: TRBV20-1; J: TRBJ1-1
CDR3: CASRATGSGYEQFF; DNA: TGTGCCAGCAGAGCCACCGGTTCTGGATATGAGCAGTTCTTC; size: -; D: -; V: TRBV12-3/TRBV12-4; J: TRBJ2-1
CDR3: CASSLGEDTQYF; DNA: TGTGCCAGCAGCTTGGGGGAGGATACGCAGTATTTT; size: many; D: -; V: TRBV5-4; J: TRBJ2-3
CDR3: CASSQDILAGGSGETQYF; DNA: TGCGCCAGCAGCCAAGATATTCTAGCGGGAGGATCTGGAGAGACCCAGTACTTC; size: -; D: TRBD2; V: TRBV4-3; J: TRBJ2-5
CDR3: CASSLARGSPEAFF; DNA: TGTGCCAGCAGCTTAGCGCGCGGTTCCCCTGAAGCTTTCTTT; size: few; D: -; V: TRBV7-9; J: TRBJ1-1
CDR3: CASSYRGLRQETQYF; DNA: TGTGCCAGCAGTTACCGAGGACTCCGCCAAGAGACCCAGTACTTC; size: -; D: -; V: TRBV6-2/TRBV6-3; J: TRBJ2-5
CDR3: CASSSQGQETQYF; DNA: TGTGCCAGCAGCTCACAGGGCCAAGAGACCCAGTACTTC; size: many; D: -; V: TRBV7-2; J: TRBJ2-5
CDR3: CASSWPGLANNEQFF; DNA: TGTGCCAGCAGCTGGCCGGGACTAGCTAACAATGAGCAGTTCTTC; size: -; D: TRBD2; V: TRBV7-9; J: TRBJ2-1
CDR3: CASSEAGSSYNEQFF; DNA: TGTGCCAGCAGTGAAGCGGGTAGCTCCTACAATGAGCAGTTCTTC; size: few; D: -; V: TRBV25-1; J: TRBJ2-1
CDR3: CASSSKSPINEQFF; DNA: TGTGCCAGCAGCTCCAAGTCGCCTATCAATGAGCAGTTCTTC; size: few; D: -; V: TRBV7-9; J: TRBJ2-1
CDR3: CASSTHVGRTAYEQYF; DNA: TGTGCCAGCAGCACCCACGTCGGACGGACGGCCTACGAGCAGTACTTC; size: -; D: -; V: TRBV7-6; J: TRBJ2-7
CDR3: CASSSQTGPSSYEQYF; DNA: TGTGCCAGCAGTTCCCAGACAGGGCCTTCCTCCTACGAGCAGTACTTC; size: -; D: TRBD1; V: TRBV6-5; J: TRBJ2-7
CDR3: CASEAGRAKNIQYF; DNA: TGTGCCAGCGAGGCGGGACGGGCCAAAAACATTCAGTACTTC; size: many; D: -; V: TRBV18; J: TRBJ2-4
CDR3: CASPERSTDTQYF; DNA: TGTGCCAGCCCGGAGAGAAGCACAGATACGCAGTATTTT; size: few; D: -; V: TRBV2; J: TRBJ2-3
CDR3: CSVEDGVAGAGETQYF; DNA: TGCAGCGTTGAAGATGGGGTAGCGGGAGCTGGGGAGACCCAGTACTTC; size: -; D: TRBD2; V: TRBV29-1; J: TRBJ2-5
CDR3: CASSPGRIYNEQFF; DNA: TGTGCCAGCAGCCCCGGACGGATTTACAATGAGCAGTTCTTC; size: few; D: -; V: TRBV7-9; J: TRBJ2-1
CDR3: CASRKQGPTDTQYF; DNA: TGTGCCAGCAGGAAACAGGGGCCCACAGATACGCAGTATTTT; size: few; D: TRBD1; V: TRBV2; J: TRBJ2-3
CDR3: CCARDLAESFTDTQYF; DNA: TGCTGTGCTAGAGACCTAGCGGAATCCTTCACAGATACGCAGTATTTT; size: -; D: TRBD2; V: TRBV20-1; J: TRBJ2-3
CDR3: CASGLREDSYNEQFF; DNA: TGTGCTAGTGGTTTACGGGAGGATTCCTACAATGAGCAGTTCTTC; size: few; D: TRBD2; V: TRBV12-5; J: TRBJ2-1
CDR3: CASTFPRGAGDILGGEQFF; DNA: TGTGCCAGCACTTTCCCGAGGGGAGCGGGAGATATCTTAGGGGGTGAGCAGTTCTTC; size: -; D: TRBD2; V: TRBV6-5; J: TRBJ2-1
CDR3: CASSYSRGSGRGEQYF; DNA: TGTGCCAGCAGTTACTCCCGCGGGAGCGGGAGGGGCGAGCAGTACTTC; size: few; D: TRBD2; V: TRBV6-2/TRBV6-3; J: TRBJ2-7
CDR3: CASSSTSTTQYF; DNA: TGTGCCAGCAGCTCGACATCGACTACGCAGTATTTT; size: few; D: -; V: TRBV7-9; J: TRBJ2-3
CDR3: CASSPELAGAEQFF; DNA: TGTGCCAGCAGCCCTGAACTAGCGGGAGCTGAGCAGTTCTTC; size: few; D: TRBD2; V: TRBV7-9; J: TRBJ2-1
CDR3: CSVEGTSPAGYTF; DNA: TGCAGCGTTGAGGGGACCTCACCGGCTGGCTACACCTTC; size: few; D: -; V: TRBV29-1; J: TRBJ1-2
CDR3: CSVMGGYEQYF; DNA: TGCAGCGTTATGGGGGGCTACGAGCAGTACTTC; size: -; D: -; V: TRBV29-1; J: TRBJ2-7
CDR3: CASSELVTGELFF; DNA: TGTGCCAGCAGTGAATTAGTCACCGGGGAGCTGTTTTTT; size: -; D: -; V: TRBV25-1; J: TRBJ2-2
CDR3: CASNPSSGNWITQYF; DNA: TGCGCCAGCAACCCTAGTAGCGGGAATTGGATTACGCAGTATTTT; size: many; D: TRBD2; V: TRBV10-2; J: TRBJ2-3
CDR3: CSVGLMIGELFF; DNA: TGCAGCGTTGGTCTGATGATTGGGGAGCTGTTTTTT; size: -; D: -; V: TRBV29-1; J: TRBJ2-2
CDR3: CASSQGVLAGGNQETQYF; DNA: TGCGCCAGCAGCCAAGGGGTTTTAGCGGGAGGCAACCAAGAGACCCAGTACTTC; size: -; D: TRBD2; V: TRBV4-3; J: TRBJ2-5
CDR3: CASSQTSGRGNEQFF; DNA: TGTGCCAGCAGCCAGACTAGCGGGAGGGGGAATGAGCAGTTCTTC; size: few; D: TRBD2; V: TRBV7-2; J: TRBJ2-1
CDR3: CASSLALQSTDTQYF; DNA: TGTGCCAGCAGCTTAGCGCTGCAAAGCACAGATACGCAGTATTTT; size: few; D: -; V: TRBV7-2; J: TRBJ2-3
CDR3: CASSVAGGITGELFF; DNA: TGTGCCAGCAGCGTAGCGGGAGGGATCACCGGGGAGCTGTTTTTT; size: -; D: TRBD2; V: TRBV9; J: TRBJ2-2
CDR3: CASSLDGQGAFF; DNA: TGTGCCAGCAGCCTTGATGGGCAGGGAGCTTTCTTT; size: few; D: -; V: TRBV13; J: TRBJ1-1
CDR3: CAISESTSNTGELFF; DNA: TGTGCCATCAGTGAGTCGACTAGCAACACCGGGGAGCTGTTTTTT; size: few; D: TRBD2; V: TRBV10-3; J: TRBJ2-2
CDR3: CASSQDYRGETQYF; DNA: TGTGCCAGCAGCCAAGATTACCGCGGCGAGACCCAGTACTTC; size: -; D: -; V: TRBV14; J: TRBJ2-5
CDR3: CASSTSGSPESVF; DNA: TGTGCCAGCAGTACTAGCGGGAGCCCAGAGAGTGTATTC; size: few; D: TRBD2; V: TRBV12-3/TRBV12-4; J: TRBJ2-7
CDR3: CASSLVPRDAQGNEQFF; DNA: TGTGCCAGCAGCTTAGTCCCGCGAGACGCGCAGGGCAATGAGCAGTTCTTC; size: few; D: -; V: TRBV7-2; J: TRBJ2-1
CDR3: CASSFPEVYTQYF; DNA: TGTGCCAGCAGCTTCCCGGAGGTCTATACGCAGTATTTT; size: -; D: -; V: TRBV7-2; J: TRBJ2-3
CDR3: CASSQGETEAFF; DNA: TGTGCCAGCAGCCAAGGGGAGACTGAAGCTTTCTTT; size: few; D: -; V: TRBV5-4; J: TRBJ1-1
CDR3: CASSLKTGAGELFF; DNA: TGTGCCAGCAGCTTAAAGACAGGAGCCGGGGAGCTGTTTTTT; size: -; D: -; V: TRBV7-2; J: TRBJ2-2
CDR3: CASTTRDSGETQYF; DNA: TGTGCCAGCACCACAAGAGACTCTGGGGAGACCCAGTACTTC; size: -; D: -; V: TRBV7-8; J: TRBJ2-5
CDR3: CSARSDRGQAEAFF; DNA: TGCAGTGCTAGGAGCGACAGGGGGCAGGCTGAAGCTTTCTTT; size: few; D: TRBD1; V: TRBV20-1; J: TRBJ1-1
CDR3: CASSLRDSWELFF; DNA: TGTGCCAGCAGTTTGAGGGATAGCTGGGAGCTGTTTTTT; size: few; D: -; V: TRBV12-3/TRBV12-4; J: TRBJ2-2
CDR3: CASSPTYTKNTEAFF; DNA: TGTGCCAGCAGTCCTACCTACACAAAAAACACTGAAGCTTTCTTT; size: few; D: -; V: TRBV14; J: TRBJ1-1
CDR3: CASRPTLGSRGDTQYF; DNA: TGTGCCAGCAGGCCAACACTAGGTTCCAGAGGGGATACGCAGTATTTT; size: -; D: -; V: TRBV5-5; J: TRBJ2-3
CDR3: CATRDGDGYTF; DNA: TGTGCCACCCGTGACGGGGATGGCTACACCTTC; size: many; D: -; V: TRBV6-5; J: TRBJ1-2
CDR3: CASSLIPLKGSMNTEAFF; DNA: TGTGCCAGCAGCTTAATCCCTCTGAAGGGCTCCATGAACACTGAAGCTTTCTTT; size: few; D: -; V: TRBV11-2; J: TRBJ1-1
CDR3: CASSLSRGRGYSNQPQHF; DNA: TGTGCCAGCAGTTTATCGCGTGGGAGGGGTTATAGCAATCAGCCCCAGCATTTT; size: few; D: -; V: TRBV28; J: TRBJ1-5
CDR3: CASSSTPDHYEQYF; DNA: TGTGCCAGCTCCAGCACTCCGGACCACTACGAGCAGTACTTC; size: -; D: -; V: TRBV18; J: TRBJ2-7
CDR3: CASRGQGTIDSPLHF; DNA: TGTGCCAGCAGGGGACAGGGGACAATCGATTCACCCCTCCACTTT; size: -; D: TRBD1; V: TRBV7-2; J: TRBJ1-6
CDR3: CASSPTPGEAQYF; DNA: TGTGCCAGCAGCCCCACCCCTGGGGAGGCGCAGTATTTT; size: few; D: -; V: TRBV5-4; J: TRBJ2-3